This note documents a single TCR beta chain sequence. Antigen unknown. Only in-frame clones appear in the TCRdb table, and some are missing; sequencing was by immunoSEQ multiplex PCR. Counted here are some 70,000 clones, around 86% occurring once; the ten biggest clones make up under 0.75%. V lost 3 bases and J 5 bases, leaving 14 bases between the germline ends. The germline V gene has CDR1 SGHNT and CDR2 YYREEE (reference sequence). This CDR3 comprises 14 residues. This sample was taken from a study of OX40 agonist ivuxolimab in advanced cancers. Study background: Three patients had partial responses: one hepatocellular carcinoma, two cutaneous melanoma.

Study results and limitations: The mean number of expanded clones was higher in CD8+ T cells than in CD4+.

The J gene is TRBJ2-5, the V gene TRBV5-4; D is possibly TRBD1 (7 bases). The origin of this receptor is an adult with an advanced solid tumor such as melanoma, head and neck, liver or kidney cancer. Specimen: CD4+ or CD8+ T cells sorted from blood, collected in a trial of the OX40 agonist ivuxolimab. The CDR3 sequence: CASSSSGGSETQYF. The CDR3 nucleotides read TGTGCCAGCAGCTCATCAGGGGGGTCCGAGACCCAGTACTTC.